The 17 T cell receptor beta chains below come from one sample, sequenced in a study of cytomegalovirus exposure and HLA in healthy donors. PCR was performed using 60 Vbeta and 13 Jbeta primers. The table came from immunoSEQ multiplex PCR; TCRdb's copy has only in-frame clones and leaves some out. The sample data list 100,000 to 150,000 clones. Input material: PBMCs. The receptors derive from a woman aged 35 to 49 in good health and CMV-seronegative.

The gene calls are TRBV5-1 and TRBJ1-6; D gene unclear. CDR3 size: 16 residues. The V and J ends lost 3 bases and 7 bases respectively, with 17 bases between them. Germline V gives CDR1 SGHRS, CDR2 YFSETQ. The CDR3 nucleotides are TGCGCCAGCAGCTCGAATTCCGGGGTTCAAAATTCACCCCTCCACTTT. It codes for CASSSNSGVQNSPLHF.

The chain carries TRBV10-2 and TRBJ2-5; D unclear. V shed 6 bases and J shed 4 bases, with 12 bases lying between them. This CDR3 is built from 13 residues. Per the germline V gene, CDR1 is WSHSY and CDR2 is SAAADI. In nucleotides, the CDR3 is TGCGCCAGCAGGGGTGGTGGCGGAGAGACCCAGTACTTC. Residues: CASRGGGGETQYF.

V and J are TRBV15 and TRBJ1-3; tentative D call: TRBD1 (6 bases). The length of the CDR3 is 15 residues. Trimming removed 0 bases from V and 2 bases from J, with 8 bases in between. CDR1 is LNHNV and CDR2 is YYDKDF in the germline V gene (reference sequence). The CDR3 nucleotides are TGTGCCACCAGCAGAGATAAGGGGGCTGGAAACACCATATATTTT. It encodes CATSRDKGAGNTIYF.

V gene TRBV2 combines with J gene TRBJ1-5; TRBD1 might be the D (6 bases). CDR3 length: 14 amino acids. Germline CDR1 SNHLY, CDR2 FYNNEI. V was clipped by 7 bases and J by 3 bases, with 13 bases between them. The CDR3 bases are TGTGCCAGCAACGCACAGGGAAACAATCAGCCCCAGCATTTT. This translates into CASNAQGNNQPQHF.

The rearrangement links TRBV4-3 to TRBJ2-3; 9 bases map to TRBD2. The CDR3 contains 18 residues. The J segment lost 6 bases and the V segment lost 1 base, leaving 14 bases of the junction unmatched. The V gene's germline CDR1 is LGHNA and CDR2 YSLEER. The chain's CDR3 is CASSQVWAAAGGGDTQYF. The CDR3 nucleotides are TGCGCCAGCAGCCAAGTATGGGCCGCAGCGGGGGGCGGGGATACGCAGTATTTT.

The genes are TRBV6-5 and TRBJ1-3, with a weak D call TRBD1 (5 bases). The germline CDR1 and CDR2 sequences are MNHEY and SVGAGI. Trimming took 0 bases from V and 4 from J, leaving 13 bases between them. The CDR3 extends over 16 amino acids. In nucleotides, the CDR3 is TGTGCCAGCAGTTACTCGGGGGGGTTTACCGGAAACACCATATATTTT. Encoded protein: CASSYSGGFTGNTIYF.

The gene calls are TRBV29-1 and TRBJ1-1; TRBD1 matches 7 bases. The CDR3 spans 16 residues. V lost 6 bases, J lost 6 bases, and 19 bases stayed unmatched. Germline values: CDR1 SQVTM, CDR2 ANQGSEA. CDR3: CSVLPRQGRGVAEAFF. CDR3 nucleotides: TGCAGCGTGCTCCCGAGACAGGGAAGGGGAGTCGCTGAAGCTTTCTTT.

The V gene is TRBV27, the J gene TRBJ1-6; D is ambiguous. The length of the CDR3 is 16 residues. Germline values: CDR1 MNHEY, CDR2 SMNVEV (reference sequence). Trimming removed 6 bases at V and 0 bases at J, with 12 bases between. The CDR3 DNA reads as TGTGCCAGCAGGGCCCTCCACAGCTCCTATAATTCACCCCTCCACTTT. Encoded protein: CASRALHSSYNSPLHF.

The chain links TRBV6-5 to TRBJ1-2; D is possibly TRBD1 (6 bases). The germline V gene has CDR1 MNHEY and CDR2 SVGAGI. The CDR3 has 11 amino acids. Trimming stripped 10 bases from V and 4 bases from J, with 10 bases between. Here the CDR3 reads CAIGRGYGYTF. The CDR3 DNA sequence: TGTGCCATCGGCAGGGGCTATGGCTACACCTTC.

As regards this clone: At one boundary the junction diverges from the germline segment, which might be a read error. Within the sample, other DNA sequences also encode this same CDR3. This chain connects TRBV2 to TRBJ2-7; possibly TRBD2 for D (7 bases). CDR3 size: 13 residues. Germline V gene sequence: CDR1 SNHLY, CDR2 FYNNEI. Here the CDR3 reads CASSEARGGGVYF. CDR3 coding DNA: TGTGCCAGTAGTGAAGCGCGTGGCGGGGGCGTCTACTTC. The variable domain in full, completed from reference TRBV2 and TRBJ2-7, reads EPEVTQTPSHQVTQMGQEVILRCVPISNHLYFYWYRQILGQKVEFLVSFYNNEISEKSEIFDDQFSVERPDGSNFTLKIRSTKLEDSAMYFCASSEARGGGVYFGPGTRLTVT.

The rearrangement joins TRBV27 to TRBJ1-5; D may be TRBD1 (6 bases). Trimming shortened V by 6 bases and J by 4 bases, and 16 bases separated the two germline ends. The CDR3 totals 15 residues. Germline CDR1 is MNHEY and CDR2 is SMNVEV (reference sequence). CDR3 protein: CASRSTGYLNQPQHF. CDR3 in DNA: TGTGCCAGCAGGTCGACAGGATACCTTAATCAGCCCCAGCATTTT.

This chain joins TRBV28 and TRBJ2-1; unclear D gene. V shed 7 bases and J shed 8 bases, with 12 bases lying between them. The CDR3 is made up of 12 amino acids. The germline V gene encodes CDR1 MDHEN and CDR2 SYDVKM. The CDR3 is CASMADMHEQFF. DNA of the CDR3: TGTGCCAGCATGGCGGATATGCATGAGCAGTTCTTC.

V usage is TRBV7-2 and J usage is TRBJ2-3; possibly TRBD2 for D (7 bases). Germline V gene sequence: CDR1 SGHTA, CDR2 FQGNSA. The V and J ends lost 5 bases and 5 bases respectively, with 17 bases between them. This CDR3 comprises 15 residues. Here the CDR3 reads CASSPNGGHGDTQYF. The DNA of the CDR3 is TGTGCCAGCAGCCCAAACGGGGGGCACGGAGATACGCAGTATTTT.

The chain has TRBV9 and TRBJ1-6; D is perhaps TRBD1 (5 bases). The CDR3 runs 14 residues. The V gene's germline CDR1 is SGDLS and CDR2 YYNGEE. Trimming shortened V by 2 bases and J by 5 bases, and 8 bases separated the two germline ends. CDR3 protein: CASSVQGNNSPLHF. For the CDR3, the DNA is TGTGCCAGCAGCGTGCAGGGAAATAATTCACCCCTCCACTTT.

This rearrangement joins TRBV6-5 to TRBJ1-6; TRBD1 matches at 10 bases. In germline, CDR1 is MNHEY, CDR2 SVGAGI. The CDR3 has 16 residues. Trimming at V came to 2 bases and at J to 8 bases, leaving 6 bases not matched to a gene. The CDR3 nucleotides read TGTGCCAGCAGTTACCGACAGGGGGCGCTGGATTCACCCCTCCACTTT. Translation: CASSYRQGALDSPLHF.

The V call is TRBV4-3, the J call TRBJ1-2; 12 nucleotides line up with TRBD1. The CDR3 runs 15 residues. Trimming cost V 4 bases and J 4 bases; bases outside gene matches: 4. Looked up from germline, CDR1 is LGHNA and CDR2 is YSLEER. In DNA, the CDR3 is TGCGCCAGCAGCCTGGGACAGGGGGCCGGCTATGGCTACACCTTC. Its protein is CASSLGQGAGYGYTF.

This CDR3 is CASSPGTVDEQYF. Here the CDR3 DNA reads TGTGCCAGCTCACCAGGGACAGTTGACGAGCAGTACTTC. V is TRBV18 and J is TRBJ2-7, with 7 nucleotides matching TRBD1. This CDR3 has 13 amino acids. CDR1 and CDR2 (germline): KGHSH, LQKENI. The V segment lost 2 bases and the J segment 5 bases; nucleotides outside the gene matches: 3.